The 18 T cell receptor beta chains in this list originate from one sample, sequenced in a study of OX40 agonist ivuxolimab in advanced cancers. Libraries were prepared by immunoSEQ multiplex PCR; TCRdb keeps only in-frame clonotypes and omits some of them. The sample has 65,000 to 95,000 clones, roughly 87% seen once. The sequences come from CD4+ or CD8+ T cells sorted from blood, collected in a trial of the OX40 agonist ivuxolimab. All receptors come from an adult with an advanced solid tumor such as melanoma, head and neck, liver or kidney cancer.

The genes are TRBV19 and TRBJ2-1; no clear D. The germline V gene has CDR1 LNHDA and CDR2 SQIVND (reference sequence). The CDR3 has 12 residues. The V and J ends lost 8 bases and 9 bases respectively, with 14 bases between them. The CDR3 nucleotides read TGTGCCAGTGAAGGGTCTGGCGCTGAGCAGTTCTTC. Protein sequence: CASEGSGAEQFF.

The genes are TRBV30 and TRBJ2-3; 8 bases fit TRBD2. Germline CDR1 is GTSNPN and CDR2 is SVGIG (reference sequence). V shed 0 bases and J 6 bases; nucleotides not matched to a gene: 8. There are 15 residues in the CDR3. CDR3 loop: CAWSVQAGERDTQYF. The CDR3 DNA reads TGTGCCTGGAGTGTACAAGCGGGGGAACGGGATACGCAGTATTTT.

This clone was counted a few times. This chain uses TRBV2 with TRBJ1-1; tentative D call: TRBD1 (5 bases). The CDR3 totals 12 residues. The V gene's germline CDR1 is SNHLY and CDR2 FYNNEI. V shed 6 bases and J shed 10 bases, with 15 bases lying between them. The CDR3 spells CASRLWDGGAFF. CDR3 DNA sequence: TGTGCCAGCAGGCTATGGGACGGAGGAGCTTTCTTT.

The chain recombines TRBV4-1 with TRBJ2-1; the match to TRBD2 covers 11 bases. CDR3 length: 16 residues. Trimming removed 5 bases from V and 5 bases from J; junction bases left unmatched: 8. CDR1 is MGHRA and CDR2 is YSYEKL in the germline V gene. The CDR3 sequence: CASSVQETSGNNEQFF. In DNA, the CDR3 is TGCGCCAGCAGCGTCCAGGAGACTAGCGGGAACAATGAGCAGTTCTTC.

This chain uses TRBV28 with TRBJ1-2; 7 positions agree with TRBD1. CDR1 and CDR2 (germline): MDHEN, SYDVKM. Trimming cost V 1 base and J 6 bases; bases outside gene matches: 8. CDR3 length: 15 amino acids. The CDR3 reads CASSLLKGALNGYTF. CDR3 in DNA: TGTGCCAGCAGTTTATTGAAGGGGGCGCTAAATGGCTACACCTTC.

This clone was observed a handful of times. This chain connects TRBV15 to TRBJ1-5; 8 bases align to TRBD1. V trimming: 1 base; J trimming: 4 bases; junction bases outside the gene matches: 6. Per germline, CDR1 LNHNV and CDR2 YYDKDF (reference sequence). The CDR3 spans 16 residues. CDR3 residues: CATSRGGQGPNQPQHF. The CDR3 nucleotides are TGTGCCACCAGCAGAGGCGGACAGGGCCCTAATCAGCCCCAGCATTTT. The full variable domain, in which reference TRBV15 and TRBJ1-5 provide the parts outside the CDR3, is DAMVIQNPRYQVTQFGKPVTLSCSQTLNHNVMYWYQQKSSQAPKLLFHYYDKDFNNEADTPDNFQSRRPNTSFCFLDIRSPGLGDTAMYLCATSRGGQGPNQPQHFGDGTRLSIL.

This sequence joins TRBV19 and TRBJ2-5; 8 nucleotides line up with TRBD2. CDR3 length equals 15 residues. V lost 5 bases to trimming and J lost 1 base; unmatched junction nucleotides: 6. Germline loops: CDR1 LNHDA, CDR2 SQIVND (reference sequence). This CDR3 is CASSSLAGGQETQYF. In nucleotides, the CDR3 is TGTGCCAGTAGTTCACTGGCGGGGGGCCAAGAGACCCAGTACTTC.

This chain joins TRBV19 and TRBJ2-7, with 9 bases fitting TRBD1. The trim removed 4 bases at V and 2 bases at J, leaving 3 bases unmatched. Germline V lookup: CDR1 LNHDA, CDR2 SQIVND (reference sequence). The CDR3 is 14 residues long. The CDR3 coding sequence is TGTGCCAGTAGTACGGGACAGGGACCCTACGAGCAGTACTTC. Encoded protein: CASSTGQGPYEQYF.

V and J are TRBV29-1 and TRBJ2-7; the D gene is possibly TRBD2 (6 bases). Germline loops: CDR1 SQVTM, CDR2 ANQGSEA. V shed 6 bases and J shed 2 bases, with 14 bases lying between them. The CDR3 spans 13 residues. The CDR3 DNA reads TGCAGCGTCCTTGGCGGGACCACCTACGAGCAGTACTTC. Translating gives CSVLGGTTYEQYF.

The CDR3 bases are TGTGCCAGCAGTTTCCGCGGACAGGGATATGGCTACACCTTC. As protein: CASSFRGQGYGYTF. The chain has TRBV28 and TRBJ1-2; 8 nucleotides line up with TRBD1. Germline CDR1 is MDHEN and CDR2 is SYDVKM. The V and J ends lost 3 bases and 5 bases, in that order; junction bases with no gene match: 5. This CDR3 contains 14 residues.

The CDR3 DNA reads TGTGCCAGCAGCTGGGGGTTAGAGTTTTCAGCCCAGCATTTT. Amino acid sequence: CASSWGLEFSAQHF. V is TRBV5-6 and J is TRBJ1-5, with D possibly being TRBD1 (5 bases). Germline V gives CDR1 SGHDT, CDR2 YYEEEE. V lost 3 bases to trimming and J lost 11 bases, with 18 bases between them. The CDR3 is made up of 14 amino acids.

The chain employs TRBV9 and TRBJ2-7; D unclear. V was clipped by 0 bases and J by 3 bases, with 13 bases between them. The CDR3 is 15 residues long. Germline V gene sequence: CDR1 SGDLS, CDR2 YYNGEE. The CDR3 coding sequence is TGTGCCAGCAGCGTAGATGACATCCCTATCTACGAGCAGTACTTC. It specifies CASSVDDIPIYEQYF.

The chain carries TRBV6-5 and TRBJ2-7; possibly TRBD2 for D (6 bases). Germline V CDR1 and CDR2: MNHEY, SVGAGI. The CDR3 sequence is 13 residues long. V was trimmed by 5 bases and J by 3 bases, leaving 11 bases between them. The CDR3 nucleotides read TGTGCCAGCAGTATTACAGCGGGCTACGAGCAGTACTTC. This gives the protein CASSITAGYEQYF.

V is TRBV27 and J is TRBJ2-5; D is uncertain. Germline V CDR1 and CDR2: MNHEY, SMNVEV (reference sequence). The V end was cut by 7 bases, the J end by 2 bases, with 23 bases between. The CDR3 totals 17 residues. The CDR3 protein is CASKQTPSTVRQETQYF. CDR3 bases: TGTGCCAGCAAGCAAACCCCCTCGACTGTTCGACAAGAGACCCAGTACTTC.

This clone appeared a single time. V gene TRBV2 combines with J gene TRBJ2-3, with D maybe TRBD2 (5 bases). V was clipped by 5 bases and J by 2 bases, with 11 bases between them. CDR1 is SNHLY, CDR2 FYNNEI, per germline. The CDR3 totals 14 residues. DNA of the CDR3: TGTGCCAGCAGTCGAATAGCGTACACAGATACGCAGTATTTT. Protein product: CASSRIAYTDTQYF.

The chain combines TRBV7-2 with TRBJ1-1; tentatively, D is TRBD1 (6 bases). Between the trimmed V and J ends, which lost 5 bases and 2 bases, there was a span of 15 bases. The germline V gene has CDR1 SGHTA and CDR2 FQGNSA. This CDR3 comprises 15 residues. CDR3 sequence reads: CASSPRRGGNTEAFF. The CDR3 coding sequence is TGTGCCAGCAGCCCCCGGAGGGGGGGAAACACTGAAGCTTTCTTT.

The chain uses TRBV28 and TRBJ1-1; D possibly corresponds to TRBD1 (5 bases). Trimming cost V 5 bases and J 3 bases, with 7 bases left between them. The CDR3 has 12 amino acids. From germline, CDR1 is MDHEN and CDR2 SYDVKM. The CDR3 sequence is CASSGGYTEAFF. The CDR3 DNA sequence: TGTGCCAGCAGTGGGGGTTACACTGAAGCTTTCTTT. Filled out from reference TRBV28 and TRBJ1-1, the complete variable domain reads DVKVTQSSRYLVKRTGEKVFLECVQDMDHENMFWYRQDPGLGLRLIYFSYDVKMKEKGDIPEGYSVSREKKERFSLILESASTNQTSMYLCASSGGYTEAFFGQGTRLTVV.

This sequence joins TRBV30 and TRBJ1-2; D is perhaps TRBD1 (5 bases). The V end lost 7 bases, the J end lost 7 bases, and 13 bases lay between the germline ends. CDR3 length: 11 residues. CDR1 is GTSNPN, CDR2 SVGIG, per germline (reference sequence). Here the CDR3 reads CASTVYGGYTF. In DNA, the CDR3 is TGTGCCTCGACAGTTTATGGTGGCTACACCTTC.